The 9 T cell receptor beta chains below were found in one sample sequenced in a study of blood T cell repertoires in COVID-19 (TCRdb year 2020). The library was built by means of the immunoSEQ multiplex PCR assay. TCRdb stores this immuneACCESS table with in-frame sequences only. Part of the clones is absent; in the studies checked, under half of the shortfall reflects unresolved V genes, and no reason is known for the rest. Recorded for this sample are around 160,000 clones; about four fifths of them occurred a single time. Approximately 10% of the sample lies in the top ten. The sequencing input was peripheral blood. These receptors all come from a man in his fifties or sixties with active or convalescent COVID-19.

Details on this clone: Other nucleotide sequences in the sample specify the same CDR3. The chain joins TRBV3-1 (or the pseudogene TRBV3-2) to TRBJ1-2; TRBD1 matches at 10 bases. The length of the CDR3 is 14 residues. After removal of 4 bases from V and 5 bases from J, the junction contained 4 bases not matched to a gene. Germline values: CDR1 LGHDT, CDR2 YNNKEL (reference sequence). CDR3 DNA: TGTGCCAGCAGCCCCGGGACAGGGGAATATGGCTACACCTTC. Amino acid sequence: CASSPGTGEYGYTF.

The chain has TRBV19 and TRBJ1-5; 7 nucleotides align to TRBD1. The CDR3 has 13 amino acids. V lost 8 bases and J lost 7; bases outside the gene matches: 8. CDR1 is LNHDA and CDR2 is SQIVND in the germline V gene (reference sequence). This chain's CDR3 is CASSQGVGQPQHF. In DNA form, the CDR3 reads TGTGCCAGTTCTCAGGGGGTGGGACAGCCCCAGCATTTT.

The chain carries TRBV5-4 and TRBJ2-5, with 7 bases that match TRBD1. V gave up 2 bases and J gave up 4 bases; unmatched junction bases: 5. Germline lookup yields CDR1 SGHNT and CDR2 YYREEE (reference sequence). This CDR3 has 14 amino acids. CDR3 in amino acids: CASSFKGAGETQYF. CDR3 coding DNA: TGTGCCAGCAGCTTTAAGGGGGCAGGAGAGACCCAGTACTTC.

The gene calls are TRBV6-1 and TRBJ2-2, with TRBD2 matching over 8 bases. Germline lookup yields CDR1 MNHNS and CDR2 SASEGT. The CDR3 is 17 amino acids. V trimming: 4 bases; J trimming: 0 bases; junction bases outside the gene matches: 7. The CDR3 region is CASSALRGGPNTGELFF. The CDR3 nucleotides read TGTGCCAGCAGTGCCTTACGGGGGGGCCCGAACACCGGGGAGCTGTTTTTT.

V and J are TRBV7-2 and TRBJ2-7; 9 nucleotides line up with TRBD2. Germline trimming cut 6 bases from V and 4 bases from J; bases unmatched to any gene: 7. Germline V gene data show CDR1 as SGHTA and CDR2 as FQGNSA. There are 14 residues in the CDR3. The CDR3 region is CASSDTSGWYEQYF. CDR3 bases: TGTGCCAGCAGTGATACTAGCGGGTGGTACGAGCAGTACTTC.

The CDR3 coding sequence is TGTGCCAGCAGCGTCGGACAAGCCTACGAGCAGTACTTC. Protein sequence: CASSVGQAYEQYF. This chain joins TRBV11-2 and TRBJ2-7; tentatively, D is TRBD1 (5 bases). Germline V CDR1 and CDR2: SGHAT, FQNNGV. The V gene lost 5 bases and the J gene lost 2 bases, with 10 bases spanning the gap. The CDR3 consists of 13 residues.

The chain uses TRBV6-2 or TRBV6-3 and TRBJ2-1; 9 bases align to TRBD1. The CDR3 is 13 residues long. CDR1 is MNHEY and CDR2 is SVGEGT in the germline V gene. The trim removed 1 base at V and 12 bases at J, leaving 4 bases unmatched. The chain's CDR3 is CASSYLDRGSQFF. In DNA, the CDR3 is TGTGCCAGCAGTTACTTGGACAGGGGTTCGCAGTTCTTC.

This clone was seen just once. V is TRBV19 and J is TRBJ1-6, with 8 bases that match TRBD1. This CDR3 region has 16 residues. CDR1 and CDR2 (germline): LNHDA, SQIVND (reference sequence). V lost 6 bases, J lost 10 bases, and 14 bases stayed unmatched. The CDR3 here is CASRGAGTGRESPLHF. The CDR3 bases are TGTGCCAGTAGAGGTGCTGGGACAGGACGAGAATCACCCCTCCACTTT.

The chain employs TRBV29-1 and TRBJ2-5; weak D call: TRBD1 (6 bases). V was pared by 5 bases and J by 4 bases, with 14 bases between. This CDR3 has 13 residues. Germline V CDR1 and CDR2: SQVTM, ANQGSEA. The DNA of the CDR3 is TGCAGCGTTAACAGGGATGGAGGAGAGACCCAGTACTTC. It specifies CSVNRDGGETQYF.